Listed below are T cell receptor beta chains from one sample, sequenced in a study of blood T cell repertoires in COVID-19. Sequenced by immunoSEQ multiplex PCR; TCRdb stores in-frame clones only, minus some. Here the sample spans about 120,000 clones, approximately 83% being singletons. Material for sequencing was peripheral blood. The receptors originated from a woman in her seventies with acute or convalescent COVID-19. The CDR3 runs from the conserved cysteine through the conserved F or W. A D gene is named only where the DNA matches it firmly. Expanded clones get a size class; other rows say once, few or many, or leave the size out.

len: 14; j_gene: TRBJ2-5; v_gene: TRBV27; abundance: NA; d_gene: TRBD1; CDR3aa: CASRPRQGRETQYF; CDR3nt: TGTGCCAGCAGGCCCCGACAGGGAAGGGAGACCCAGTACTTC
len: 17; j_gene: TRBJ2-1; v_gene: TRBV11-3; abundance: once; d_gene: NA; CDR3aa: CASSLESGVNGYNEQFF; CDR3nt: TGTGCCAGCAGCTTAGAATCAGGGGTAAACGGATACAATGAGCAGTTCTTC
len: 15; j_gene: TRBJ2-7; v_gene: TRBV18; abundance: once; d_gene: TRBD1; CDR3aa: CASSPSGTGVDEQYF; CDR3nt: TGTGCCAGCTCACCCTCCGGGACAGGGGTTGACGAGCAGTACTTC
len: 16; j_gene: TRBJ1-3; v_gene: TRBV5-5; abundance: NA; d_gene: NA; CDR3aa: CASSLVPGSSGNTIYF; CDR3nt: TGTGCCAGCAGCTTGGTGCCGGGAAGCTCTGGAAACACCATATATTTT
len: 18; j_gene: TRBJ2-2; v_gene: TRBV25-1; abundance: once; d_gene: TRBD1; CDR3aa: CASSGDRDNTWNTGELFF; CDR3nt: TGTGCCAGCAGTGGGGACAGGGATAATACTTGGAACACCGGGGAGCTGTTTTTT
len: 15; j_gene: TRBJ1-4; v_gene: TRBV27; abundance: few; d_gene: NA; CDR3aa: CASRYAGAANEKLFF; CDR3nt: TGTGCCAGCAGGTACGCGGGGGCGGCTAATGAAAAACTGTTTTTT
len: 13; j_gene: TRBJ1-2; v_gene: TRBV15; abundance: NA; d_gene: TRBD1; CDR3aa: CATSLAGGNGGTF; CDR3nt: TGTGCCACCAGCCTTGCAGGGGGGAATGGGGGAACCTTC
len: 15; j_gene: TRBJ1-1; v_gene: TRBV11-3; abundance: NA; d_gene: NA; CDR3aa: CASSFIRGANTEAFF; CDR3nt: TGTGCCAGCAGCTTCATTAGGGGCGCGAACACTGAAGCTTTCTTT
len: 14; j_gene: TRBJ1-1; v_gene: TRBV5-1; abundance: NA; d_gene: TRBD1; CDR3aa: CASGLQGRNTEAFF; CDR3nt: TGCGCCAGCGGCCTACAGGGGAGGAACACTGAAGCTTTCTTT
len: 15; j_gene: TRBJ2-2; v_gene: TRBV7-9; abundance: few; d_gene: TRBD2; CDR3aa: CASSFVSGKVGELFF; CDR3nt: TGTGCCAGCAGCTTTGTGAGCGGGAAGGTAGGGGAGCTGTTTTTT
len: 13; j_gene: TRBJ1-5; v_gene: TRBV29-1; abundance: NA; d_gene: TRBD1; CDR3aa: CSAQGADEQPQHF; CDR3nt: TGCAGCGCGCAGGGGGCAGACGAACAGCCCCAGCATTTT
len: 14; j_gene: TRBJ2-1; v_gene: TRBV5-6; abundance: NA; d_gene: TRBD2; CDR3aa: CASSLGRGVNEQFF; CDR3nt: TGTGCCAGCAGCTTGGGACGGGGGGTGAATGAGCAGTTCTTC
len: 14; j_gene: TRBJ2-1; v_gene: TRBV4-1; abundance: NA; d_gene: NA; CDR3aa: CASSQDWSYNEQFF; CDR3nt: TGCGCCAGCAGCCAAGATTGGAGTTACAATGAGCAGTTCTTC
len: 14; j_gene: TRBJ1-1; v_gene: TRBV25-1; abundance: once; d_gene: NA; CDR3aa: CASSDLPLSTEAFF; CDR3nt: TGTGCCAGCAGTGATCTCCCCCTTAGCACTGAAGCTTTCTTT
len: 16; j_gene: TRBJ2-1; v_gene: TRBV3-1/TRBV3-2; abundance: few; d_gene: TRBD2; CDR3aa: CASSQGLAGGYNEQFF; CDR3nt: TGTGCCAGCAGCCAAGGATTGGCGGGGGGCTACAATGAGCAGTTCTTC
len: 15; j_gene: TRBJ2-1; v_gene: TRBV7-2; abundance: NA; d_gene: TRBD2; CDR3aa: CASSSGLAGRYEQFF; CDR3nt: TGTGCCAGCAGCTCCGGACTAGCGGGGAGGTATGAGCAGTTCTTC
len: 11; j_gene: TRBJ2-1; v_gene: TRBV3-1/TRBV3-2; abundance: once; d_gene: NA; CDR3aa: CASRSHNEQFF; CDR3nt: TGTGCCAGCAGGAGTCACAATGAGCAGTTCTTC
len: 13; j_gene: TRBJ2-7; v_gene: TRBV5-1; abundance: once; d_gene: NA; CDR3aa: CASSPGHVYEQYF; CDR3nt: TGCGCCAGCAGCCCGGGACACGTTTACGAGCAGTACTTC
len: 16; j_gene: TRBJ1-6; v_gene: TRBV5-4; abundance: NA; d_gene: TRBD1; CDR3aa: CASSPKTGAGNSPLHF; CDR3nt: TGTGCCAGCAGCCCTAAGACAGGGGCGGGTAATTCACCCCTCCACTTT
len: 11; j_gene: TRBJ2-2; v_gene: TRBV29-1; abundance: NA; d_gene: NA; CDR3aa: CSVSGTGELFF; CDR3nt: TGCAGCGTTTCCGGGACTGGGGAGCTGTTTTTT
len: 14; j_gene: TRBJ2-5; v_gene: TRBV3-1/TRBV3-2; abundance: once; d_gene: NA; CDR3aa: CATWRSGSEETQYF; CDR3nt: TGTGCCACCTGGCGTAGCGGTTCAGAAGAGACCCAGTACTTC
len: 15; j_gene: TRBJ2-1; v_gene: TRBV7-7; abundance: NA; d_gene: TRBD1; CDR3aa: CASSPGTGLYNEQFF; CDR3nt: TGTGCCAGCAGCCCCGGGACAGGCTTATACAATGAGCAGTTCTTC
len: 13; j_gene: TRBJ2-2; v_gene: TRBV11-3; abundance: NA; d_gene: NA; CDR3aa: CASSQGESGELFF; CDR3nt: TGTGCCAGCAGCCAAGGAGAATCCGGGGAGCTGTTTTTT
len: 15; j_gene: TRBJ1-2; v_gene: TRBV4-3; abundance: NA; d_gene: TRBD1; CDR3aa: CASSQDYRGQNGYTF; CDR3nt: TGCGCCAGCAGCCAAGATTACAGGGGGCAGAATGGCTACACCTTC
len: 17; j_gene: TRBJ1-2; v_gene: TRBV14; abundance: NA; d_gene: TRBD1; CDR3aa: CASSPQGQGGLGRGYTF; CDR3nt: TGTGCCAGCAGCCCGCAGGGACAGGGAGGTCTAGGTCGTGGCTACACCTTC
len: 16; j_gene: TRBJ2-3; v_gene: TRBV6-5; abundance: once; d_gene: TRBD1; CDR3aa: CASSYGKGTEKDTQYF; CDR3nt: TGTGCCAGCAGTTACGGCAAAGGGACAGAAAAAGATACGCAGTATTTT
len: 15; j_gene: TRBJ1-5; v_gene: TRBV2; abundance: once; d_gene: NA; CDR3aa: CASSDATVYNQPQHF; CDR3nt: TGTGCCAGCAGTGACGCGACAGTTTACAATCAGCCCCAGCATTTT
len: 16; j_gene: TRBJ1-1; v_gene: TRBV7-3; abundance: NA; d_gene: TRBD1; CDR3aa: CASTTDRVSEVTEAFF; CDR3nt: TGTGCCAGCACCACAGACAGGGTGAGTGAGGTCACTGAAGCTTTCTTT
len: 17; j_gene: TRBJ2-1; v_gene: TRBV19; abundance: NA; d_gene: TRBD2; CDR3aa: CASSIGSGGVSGNEQFF; CDR3nt: TGTGCCAGTAGTATAGGTAGCGGGGGGGTATCGGGCAATGAGCAGTTCTTC
len: 15; j_gene: TRBJ1-6; v_gene: TRBV6-1; abundance: NA; d_gene: NA; CDR3aa: CASSEGTEGSSPLHF; CDR3nt: TGTGCCAGCAGTGAAGGGACGGAGGGTAGTTCACCCCTCCACTTT
len: 15; j_gene: TRBJ1-4; v_gene: TRBV3-1/TRBV3-2; abundance: few; d_gene: TRBD1; CDR3aa: CASSRTTGGDEKLFF; CDR3nt: TGTGCCAGCAGCCGCACGACAGGGGGGGATGAAAAACTGTTTTTT
len: 14; j_gene: TRBJ2-1; v_gene: TRBV5-6; abundance: NA; d_gene: TRBD2; CDR3aa: CASSLGLAGYEQFF; CDR3nt: TGTGCCAGCAGCTTGGGACTAGCGGGGTATGAGCAGTTCTTC
len: 14; j_gene: TRBJ2-1; v_gene: TRBV11-3; abundance: NA; d_gene: TRBD1; CDR3aa: CASSRDRGDNEQFF; CDR3nt: TGTGCCAGCAGCCGGGACAGGGGGGACAATGAGCAGTTCTTC
len: 17; j_gene: TRBJ1-3; v_gene: TRBV5-3; abundance: NA; d_gene: NA; CDR3aa: CARSLGAVFSSGNTIYF; CDR3nt: TGTGCCAGAAGCTTGGGGGCCGTTTTCAGTTCTGGAAACACCATATATTTT
len: 13; j_gene: TRBJ1-5; v_gene: TRBV5-1; abundance: NA; d_gene: NA; CDR3aa: CASSRGPGQPQHF; CDR3nt: TGCGCCAGCAGCCGGGGTCCGGGACAGCCCCAGCATTTT
len: 13; j_gene: TRBJ1-2; v_gene: TRBV29-1; abundance: once; d_gene: TRBD1; CDR3aa: CSVEPQDRAGYTF; CDR3nt: TGCAGCGTTGAACCCCAGGACAGGGCGGGCTACACCTTC
len: 15; j_gene: TRBJ1-1; v_gene: TRBV11-3; abundance: NA; d_gene: TRBD1; CDR3aa: CASSSSGQGGTEAFF; CDR3nt: TGTGCCAGCAGCAGCTCCGGACAGGGCGGCACTGAAGCTTTCTTT
len: 14; j_gene: TRBJ2-7; v_gene: TRBV2; abundance: NA; d_gene: NA; CDR3aa: CASSPPTGYGEQYF; CDR3nt: TGTGCCAGCAGCCCCCCCACCGGGTATGGCGAGCAGTACTTC
len: 15; j_gene: TRBJ1-2; v_gene: TRBV7-2; abundance: NA; d_gene: NA; CDR3aa: CASSQLQGPVVGYTF; CDR3nt: TGTGCCAGCAGCCAGTTACAGGGCCCGGTGGTGGGCTACACCTTC
len: 13; j_gene: TRBJ2-3; v_gene: TRBV6-4; abundance: NA; d_gene: NA; CDR3aa: CASSEQGTDTQYF; CDR3nt: TGTGCCAGCAGCGAACAGGGCACAGATACGCAGTATTTT
len: 16; j_gene: TRBJ2-3; v_gene: TRBV7-8; abundance: NA; d_gene: TRBD2; CDR3aa: CASCLFGGGLTDTQYF; CDR3nt: TGTGCCAGCTGCCTTTTCGGCGGGGGGCTCACAGATACGCAGTATTTT
len: 14; j_gene: TRBJ2-7; v_gene: TRBV7-9; abundance: once; d_gene: NA; CDR3aa: CASSLGRLGYEQYF; CDR3nt: TGTGCCAGCAGCTTAGGGAGGTTAGGCTACGAGCAGTACTTC
len: 15; j_gene: TRBJ1-2; v_gene: TRBV6-5; abundance: once; d_gene: TRBD1; CDR3aa: CASSYSHRGEYGYTF; CDR3nt: TGTGCCAGCAGTTACTCTCACAGGGGGGAATATGGCTACACCTTC
len: 15; j_gene: TRBJ1-2; v_gene: TRBV4-3; abundance: NA; d_gene: NA; CDR3aa: CASSQDFSRSYGYTF; CDR3nt: TGCGCCAGCAGCCAAGATTTTAGCAGAAGCTATGGCTACACCTTC
len: 12; j_gene: TRBJ1-6; v_gene: TRBV2; abundance: NA; d_gene: NA; CDR3aa: CASSFRDSPLHF; CDR3nt: TGTGCCAGCAGTTTCAGGGATTCACCCCTCCACTTT